The count of the clone carrying this TCR beta chain is one. The antigen is not known. The entry originates in a study of OX40 agonist ivuxolimab in advanced cancers. Study observations and caveats: Also showing low normalized T-cell clonal expansion were some of the nonresponders.

V shed 0 bases and J shed 5 bases, with 14 bases lying between them. The germline gives CDR1 SGHAT, CDR2 FQNNGV. The CDR3 has 15 amino acids. Sequencing was performed with immunoSEQ multiplex PCR; in TCRdb, only in-frame clones are kept and a portion is missing. The data contain roughly 66,000 clones, roughly four fifths of them seen just once; the ten biggest clones take up approximately 2.5%. The specimen was CD4+ or CD8+ T cells sorted from blood, collected in a trial of the OX40 agonist ivuxolimab. This rearrangement joins TRBV11-2 to TRBJ2-7; TRBD1 might be the D (6 bases). The TCR originated in an adult with an advanced solid tumor such as melanoma, head and neck, liver or kidney cancer. The CDR3 spells CASSLDGAGANEQYF. The CDR3 DNA reads as TGTGCCAGCAGCTTAGATGGGGCAGGGGCGAACGAGCAGTACTTC.